Below, one T cell receptor (beta chain) is given with its context. The data originate from a study of blood T cell repertoires in COVID-19. About the research overall: Specimens from acute and convalescent COVID-19 originated in the United States, Italy and Spain. PBMCs, B-cell-depleted T cells, or T cells provided the cDNA or gDNA that made up the material.

The germline V gene has CDR1 WSHSY and CDR2 SAAADI. The V gene end was trimmed by 3 bases and the J gene end by 1 base; junction bases not matched to a gene: 6. The CDR3 sequence is 16 residues long. Original data processing: Reference gene primer amplification gave estimated nucleated cell counts. Sequencing was performed with immunoSEQ multiplex PCR; in TCRdb, only in-frame clones are kept and a portion is missing. That table is the source of V, J and clone size, and D and trimming were worked out from the DNA. This sample has 230,000 or so clones, with approximately 82% found just once. This clonotype was obtained from a man in his forties or fifties who had recovered from COVID-19. The chain joins TRBV10-2 to TRBJ2-5, with 9 bases that match TRBD2. The sequenced material came from peripheral blood. DNA for the CDR3: TGCGCCAGCAGTGAATTAGCGGGGGCCCTCCAAGAGACCCAGTACTTC. It yields the protein CASSELAGALQETQYF.